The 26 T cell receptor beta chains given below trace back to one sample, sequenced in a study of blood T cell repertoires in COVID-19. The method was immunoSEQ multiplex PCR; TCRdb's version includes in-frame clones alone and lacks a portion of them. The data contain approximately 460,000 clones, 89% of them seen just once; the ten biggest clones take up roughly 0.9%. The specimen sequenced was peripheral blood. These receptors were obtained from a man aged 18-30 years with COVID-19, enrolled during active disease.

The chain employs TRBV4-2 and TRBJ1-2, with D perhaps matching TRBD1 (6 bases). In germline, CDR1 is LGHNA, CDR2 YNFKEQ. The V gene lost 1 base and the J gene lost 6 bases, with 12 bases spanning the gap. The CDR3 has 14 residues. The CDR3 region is CASSQVPTGHGYTF. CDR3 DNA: TGTGCCAGCAGCCAAGTTCCGACAGGCCATGGCTACACCTTC.

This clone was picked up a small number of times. The CDR3 DNA sequence: TGCGCCAGCAGTGATACAGGATCGCGCGAGCAGTACTTC. Residues: CASSDTGSREQYF. This sequence joins TRBV10-1 and TRBJ2-7; weak D call: TRBD1 (5 bases). Germline V gene data show CDR1 as WNHNN and CDR2 as SYGVQD (reference sequence). This CDR3 has 13 residues. The ends were cut back, 3 bases at V and 6 bases at J, with 12 bases in the middle.

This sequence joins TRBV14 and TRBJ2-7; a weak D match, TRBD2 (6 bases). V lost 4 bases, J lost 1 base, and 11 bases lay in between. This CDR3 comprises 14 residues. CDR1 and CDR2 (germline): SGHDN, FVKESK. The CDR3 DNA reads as TGTGCCAGCAGCCCGGGACTTATATCCTACGAGCAGTACTTC. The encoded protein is CASSPGLISYEQYF.

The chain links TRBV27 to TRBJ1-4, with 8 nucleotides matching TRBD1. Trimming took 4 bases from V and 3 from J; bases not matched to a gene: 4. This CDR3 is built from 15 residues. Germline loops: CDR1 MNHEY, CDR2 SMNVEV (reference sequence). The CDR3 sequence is CASSYGGQANEKLFF. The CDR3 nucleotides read TGTGCCAGCAGTTATGGGGGACAGGCTAATGAAAAACTGTTTTTT.

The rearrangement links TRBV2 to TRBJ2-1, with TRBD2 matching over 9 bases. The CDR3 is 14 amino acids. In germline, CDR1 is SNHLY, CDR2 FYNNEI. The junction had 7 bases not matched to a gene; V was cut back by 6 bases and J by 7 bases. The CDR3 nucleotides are TGTGCCAGCAGGCGCGGGAGGGCCGAGAATGAGCAGTTCTTC. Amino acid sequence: CASRRGRAENEQFF. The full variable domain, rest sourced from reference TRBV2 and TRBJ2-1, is EPEVTQTPSHQVTQMGQEVILRCVPISNHLYFYWYRQILGQKVEFLVSFYNNEISEKSEIFDDQFSVERPDGSNFTLKIRSTKLEDSAMYFCASRRGRAENEQFFGPGTRLTVL.

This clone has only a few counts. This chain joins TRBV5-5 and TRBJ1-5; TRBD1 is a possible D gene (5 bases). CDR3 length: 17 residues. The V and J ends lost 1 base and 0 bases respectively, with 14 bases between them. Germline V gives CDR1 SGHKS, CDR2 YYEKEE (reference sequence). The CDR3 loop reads CASSLRPGRDSNQPQHF. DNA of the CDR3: TGTGCCAGCAGCTTGCGCCCAGGGCGGGATAGCAATCAGCCCCAGCATTTT. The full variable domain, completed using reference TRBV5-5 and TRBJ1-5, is DAGVTQSPTHLIKTRGQQVTLRCSPISGHKSVSWYQQVLGQGPQFIFQYYEKEERGRGNFPDRFSARQFPNYSSELNVNALLLGDSALYLCASSLRPGRDSNQPQHFGDGTRLSIL.

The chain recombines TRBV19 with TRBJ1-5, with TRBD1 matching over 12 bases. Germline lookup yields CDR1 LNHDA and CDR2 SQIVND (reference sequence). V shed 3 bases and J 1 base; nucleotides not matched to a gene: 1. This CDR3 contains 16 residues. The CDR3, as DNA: TGTGCCAGTAGTATGGGACAGGGGGCAAGCAATCAGCCCCAGCATTTT. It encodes CASSMGQGASNQPQHF.

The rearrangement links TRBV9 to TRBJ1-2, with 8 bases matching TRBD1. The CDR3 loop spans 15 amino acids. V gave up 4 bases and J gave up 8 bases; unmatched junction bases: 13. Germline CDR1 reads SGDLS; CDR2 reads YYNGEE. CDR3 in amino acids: CASSPGGYIEWGYTF. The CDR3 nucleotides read TGTGCCAGCAGCCCAGGGGGCTATATTGAATGGGGCTACACCTTC.

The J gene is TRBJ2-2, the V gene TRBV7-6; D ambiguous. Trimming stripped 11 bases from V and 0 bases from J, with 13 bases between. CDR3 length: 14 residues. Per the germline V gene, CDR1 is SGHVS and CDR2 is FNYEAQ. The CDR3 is CAGRLIANTGELFF. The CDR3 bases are TGTGCCGGGCGCTTGATAGCGAACACCGGGGAGCTGTTTTTT.

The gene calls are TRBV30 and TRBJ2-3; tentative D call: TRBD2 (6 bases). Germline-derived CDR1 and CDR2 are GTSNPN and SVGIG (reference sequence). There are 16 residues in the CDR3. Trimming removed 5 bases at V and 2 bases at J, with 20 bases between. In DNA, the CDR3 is TGTGCCTGGGGAGGGTTGGGTACTAGAGACACAGATACGCAGTATTTT. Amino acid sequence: CAWGGLGTRDTDTQYF.

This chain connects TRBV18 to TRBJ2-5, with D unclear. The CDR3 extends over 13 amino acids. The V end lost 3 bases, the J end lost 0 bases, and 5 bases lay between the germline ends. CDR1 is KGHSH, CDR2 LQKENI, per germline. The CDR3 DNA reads TGTGCCAGCTCACCTAACTACCAAGAGACCCAGTACTTC. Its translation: CASSPNYQETQYF.

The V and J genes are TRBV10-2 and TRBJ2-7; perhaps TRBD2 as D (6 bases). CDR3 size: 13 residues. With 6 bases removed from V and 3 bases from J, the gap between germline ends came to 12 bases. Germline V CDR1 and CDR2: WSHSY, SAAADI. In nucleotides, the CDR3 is TGCGCCAGCAGACCCGGGAGCCACTACGAGCAGTACTTC. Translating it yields CASRPGSHYEQYF.

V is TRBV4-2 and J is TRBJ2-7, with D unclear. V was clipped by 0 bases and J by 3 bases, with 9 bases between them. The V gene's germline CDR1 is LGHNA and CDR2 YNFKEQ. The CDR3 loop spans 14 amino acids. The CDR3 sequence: CASSQEAFSYEQYF. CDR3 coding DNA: TGTGCCAGCAGCCAAGAGGCCTTCAGCTACGAGCAGTACTTC.

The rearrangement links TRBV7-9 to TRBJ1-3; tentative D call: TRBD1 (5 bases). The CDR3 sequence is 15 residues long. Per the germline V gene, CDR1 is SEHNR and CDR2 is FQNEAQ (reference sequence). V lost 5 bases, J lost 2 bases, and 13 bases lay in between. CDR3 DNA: TGTGCCAGCAGCCCTTCGACAGTCCCTGGAAACACCATATATTTT. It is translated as CASSPSTVPGNTIYF.

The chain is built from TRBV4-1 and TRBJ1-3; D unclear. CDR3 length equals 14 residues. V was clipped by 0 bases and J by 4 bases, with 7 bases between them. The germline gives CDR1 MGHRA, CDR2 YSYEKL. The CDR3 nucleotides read TGCGCCAGCAGCCAAGATTCCCTAGGAAACACCATATATTTT. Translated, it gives CASSQDSLGNTIYF.

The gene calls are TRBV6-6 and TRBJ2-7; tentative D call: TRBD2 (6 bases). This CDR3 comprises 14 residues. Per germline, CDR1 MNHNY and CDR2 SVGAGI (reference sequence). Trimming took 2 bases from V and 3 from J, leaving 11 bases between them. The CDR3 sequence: CASSYLVGGYEQYF. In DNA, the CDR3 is TGTGCCAGCAGTTACCTCGTCGGGGGCTACGAGCAGTACTTC.

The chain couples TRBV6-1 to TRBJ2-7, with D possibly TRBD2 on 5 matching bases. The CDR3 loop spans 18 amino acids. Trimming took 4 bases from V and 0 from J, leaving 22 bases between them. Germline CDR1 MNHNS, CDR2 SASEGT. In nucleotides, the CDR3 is TGTGCCAGCAGTGTCCCGGCAGGAGGCGGGCTGTCCTCCTACGAGCAGTACTTC. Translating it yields CASSVPAGGGLSSYEQYF.

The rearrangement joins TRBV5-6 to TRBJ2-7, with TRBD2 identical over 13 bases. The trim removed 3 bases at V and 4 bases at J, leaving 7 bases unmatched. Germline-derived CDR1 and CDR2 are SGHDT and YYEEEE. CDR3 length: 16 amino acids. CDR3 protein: CASSSGRLAGGYEQYF. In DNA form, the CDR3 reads TGTGCCAGCAGCTCCGGTAGACTAGCGGGAGGTTACGAGCAGTACTTC.

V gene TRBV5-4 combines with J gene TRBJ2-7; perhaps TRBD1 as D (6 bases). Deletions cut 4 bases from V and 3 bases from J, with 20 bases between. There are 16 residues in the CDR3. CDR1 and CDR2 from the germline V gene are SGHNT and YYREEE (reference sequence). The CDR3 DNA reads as TGTGCCAGCAGCGCGGTGGTGGGACAACGAGGCTACGAGCAGTACTTC. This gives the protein CASSAVVGQRGYEQYF.

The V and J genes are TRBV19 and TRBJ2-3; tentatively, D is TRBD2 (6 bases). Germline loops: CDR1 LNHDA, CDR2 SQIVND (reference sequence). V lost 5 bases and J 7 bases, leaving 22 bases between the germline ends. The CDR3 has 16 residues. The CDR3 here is CASSPLRDSPFNTQYF. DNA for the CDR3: TGTGCCAGTAGTCCGCTTCGGGACTCGCCTTTTAATACGCAGTATTTT.

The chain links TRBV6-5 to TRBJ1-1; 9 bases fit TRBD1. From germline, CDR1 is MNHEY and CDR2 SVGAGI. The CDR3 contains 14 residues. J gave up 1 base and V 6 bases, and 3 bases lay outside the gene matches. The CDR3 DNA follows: TGTGCCAGCAGAGAGACAGGGGGGAACACTGAAGCTTTCTTT. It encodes CASRETGGNTEAFF.

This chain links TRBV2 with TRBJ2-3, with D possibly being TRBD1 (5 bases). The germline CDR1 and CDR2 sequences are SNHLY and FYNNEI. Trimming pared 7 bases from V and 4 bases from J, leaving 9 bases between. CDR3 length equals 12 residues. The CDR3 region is CASNARADTQYF. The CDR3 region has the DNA TGTGCCAGCAATGCCAGGGCAGATACGCAGTATTTT.

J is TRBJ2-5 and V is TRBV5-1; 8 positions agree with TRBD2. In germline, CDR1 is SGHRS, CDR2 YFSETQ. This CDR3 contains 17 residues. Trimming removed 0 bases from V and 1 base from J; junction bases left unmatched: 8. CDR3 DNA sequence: TGCGCCAGCAGCTTGGCCGTCGCGGGGGGTGGCCAAGAGACCCAGTACTTC. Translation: CASSLAVAGGGQETQYF.

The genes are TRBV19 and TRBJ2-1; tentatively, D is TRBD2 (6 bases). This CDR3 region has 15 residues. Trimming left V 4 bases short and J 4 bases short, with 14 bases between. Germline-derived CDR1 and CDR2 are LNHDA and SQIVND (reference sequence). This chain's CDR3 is CASSKGLGLYNEQFF. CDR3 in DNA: TGTGCCAGTAGTAAGGGACTGGGCCTTTACAATGAGCAGTTCTTC.

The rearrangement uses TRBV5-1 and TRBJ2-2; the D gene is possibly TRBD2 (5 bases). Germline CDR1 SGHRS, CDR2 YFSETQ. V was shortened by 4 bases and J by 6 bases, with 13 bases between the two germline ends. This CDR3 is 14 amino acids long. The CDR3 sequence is CASSETLAPGELFF. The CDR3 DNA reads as TGCGCCAGCAGCGAGACTCTAGCTCCCGGGGAGCTGTTTTTT.

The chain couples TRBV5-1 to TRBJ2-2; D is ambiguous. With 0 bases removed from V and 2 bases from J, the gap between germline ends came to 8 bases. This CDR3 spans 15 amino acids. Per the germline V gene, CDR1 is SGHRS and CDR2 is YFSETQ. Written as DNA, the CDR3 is TGCGCCAGCAGCTTGGAAACCGGTAACACCGGGGAGCTGTTTTTT. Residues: CASSLETGNTGELFF.